This T cell receptor beta chain comes out of a study of breast tumors, draining lymph nodes, adjacent tissues. Ten or more counts support this clonotype. Germline trimming cut 2 bases from V and 9 bases from J; bases unmatched to any gene: 8. The CDR3 sequence is 15 residues long. The germline V gene encodes CDR1 MNHNY and CDR2 SVGAGI (reference sequence). Samples came from axillary lymph nodes draining the breast cancer. MiXCR, applied by TCRdb to the multiplex PCR reads, yields one record per CDR3 protein. The table has some 150,000 distinct CDR3 sequences, approximately 20% seen once; the top ten hold roughly 2.8%.

The receptor comes from a female donor with breast cancer. Some clones in this sample may be carry-over from other donors' samples. V gene TRBV6-6 combines with J gene TRBJ2-1; 9 bases line up with TRBD2. Sequenced material: axillary lymph node tissue. This chain's CDR3 is CASSYGASGTSEQFF. The CDR3 coding sequence is TGTGCCAGCAGTTACGGGGCTAGCGGGACCTCTGAGCAGTTCTTC.